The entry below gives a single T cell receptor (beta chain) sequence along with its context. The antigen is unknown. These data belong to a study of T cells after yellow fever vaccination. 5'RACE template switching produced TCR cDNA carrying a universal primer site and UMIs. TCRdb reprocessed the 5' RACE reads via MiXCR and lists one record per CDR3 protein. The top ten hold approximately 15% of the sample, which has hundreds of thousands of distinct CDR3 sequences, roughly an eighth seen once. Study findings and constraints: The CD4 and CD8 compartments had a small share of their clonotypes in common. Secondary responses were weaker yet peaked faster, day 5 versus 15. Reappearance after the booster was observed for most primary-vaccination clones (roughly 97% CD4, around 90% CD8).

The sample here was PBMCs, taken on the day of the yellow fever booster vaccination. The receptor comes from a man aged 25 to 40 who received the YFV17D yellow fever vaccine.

The CDR3 bases are TGTGCCAGCAGTCCGACCCTTCTAGCGGGAGGGCCCAAGCCATACTACGAGCAGTACTTC. Translation gives CASSPTLLAGGPKPYYEQYF. The chain is built from TRBV28 and TRBJ2-7, with TRBD2 matching over 12 bases. Germline V gene sequence: CDR1 MDHEN, CDR2 SYDVKM. The V and J ends lost 5 bases and 3 bases, in that order; junction bases with no gene match: 20. The CDR3 has 20 residues.